This is a list of T cell receptor beta chains from one sample in a study of cytomegalovirus exposure and HLA in healthy donors. TCRdb keeps only in-frame clones here, not all; method: immunoSEQ multiplex PCR. Found here are 150,000 to 200,000 clones, more than 80% of them singletons; the top ten hold 1.5% to 2%. The material sequenced was PBMCs. The receptors originated from a woman under 30 in good health and CMV-seronegative. The CDR3 runs from the conserved cysteine through the conserved F or W. D genes are given only for firm matches. Rows may omit the clone size; those that give it use once, few, many or a size class.

abundance	v_gene	d_gene	j_gene	CDR3aa	CDR3nt
.	TRBV5-1	.	TRBJ1-1	CASSLNIPNTEAFF	TGCGCCAGCAGCTTGAACATTCCGAACACTGAAGCTTTCTTT
.	TRBV9	.	TRBJ2-1	CASSAQGYNEQFF	TGTGCCAGCAGCGCACAGGGATACAATGAGCAGTTCTTC
.	TRBV9	.	TRBJ1-3	CASKYSRRAGQTSGNTIYF	TGTGCCAGCAAATATAGTAGGAGGGCAGGGCAAACCTCTGGAAACACCATATATTTT
.	TRBV28	TRBD2	TRBJ2-1	CASSLAASGSYNEQFF	TGTGCCAGCAGTTTAGCAGCTAGCGGCTCCTACAATGAGCAGTTCTTC
.	TRBV4-1	TRBD1	TRBJ1-2	CASSLLRQGDYGYTF	TGCGCCAGCAGCCTCCTTCGACAGGGCGACTATGGCTACACCTTC
.	TRBV28	.	TRBJ2-7	CASSPGRWGDEQYF	TGTGCCAGCAGCCCCGGACGGTGGGGGGACGAGCAGTACTTC
.	TRBV15	.	TRBJ2-5	CATSRVWGPPGLIEETQYF	TGTGCCACCAGCAGAGTCTGGGGTCCGCCCGGACTGATCGAAGAGACCCAGTACTTC
.	TRBV7-8	TRBD2	TRBJ2-7	CASSLWRGTYEQYF	TGTGCCAGCAGCTTATGGCGGGGGACCTACGAGCAGTACTTC
few	TRBV21-1	.	TRBJ1-2	CASSKGHTQVNYGYTF	TGTGCCAGCAGCAAAGGACACACCCAAGTTAACTATGGCTACACCTTC
.	TRBV27	.	TRBJ1-3	CASSLSQGRSGNTIYF	TGTGCCAGCAGTTTATCTCAGGGCCGTTCCGGAAACACCATATATTTT
.	TRBV6-1	TRBD1	TRBJ1-6	CASSGAGTAGSPLHF	TGTGCCAGCAGTGGTGCCGGGACAGCGGGTTCACCCCTCCACTTT
.	TRBV5-1	TRBD1	TRBJ2-5	CASSWDRGETQYF	TGCGCCAGCAGCTGGGACAGGGGAGAGACCCAGTACTTC
.	TRBV10-3	TRBD1	TRBJ1-1	CAISGTGPTEAFF	TGTGCCATCAGCGGGACAGGGCCCACTGAAGCTTTCTTT
.	TRBV2	TRBD1	TRBJ1-3	CTSSSDRVTKGNTIYF	TGTACCAGCAGTTCGGACAGGGTGACTAAAGGAAACACCATATATTTT
.	TRBV5-1	.	TRBJ2-3	CASSLPSDTQYF	TGCGCCAGCAGCCTACCGTCAGATACGCAGTATTTT
.	TRBV13	.	TRBJ2-7	CASSLNYEQYF	TGTGCCAGCAGCCTTAACTACGAGCAGTACTTC
.	TRBV4-2	TRBD1	TRBJ1-5	CASSQQDRRSNQPQHF	TGTGCCAGCAGCCAACAGGACAGGAGGAGTAATCAGCCCCAGCATTTT
.	TRBV27	TRBD2	TRBJ2-3	CASSLAGGSTDTQYF	TGTGCCAGCAGTTTAGCGGGAGGGTCCACAGATACGCAGTATTTT
.	TRBV7-3	TRBD2	TRBJ2-1	CASSLNTGLAYNEQFF	TGTGCCAGCAGCTTAAATACGGGACTAGCCTACAATGAGCAGTTCTTC
.	TRBV7-9	TRBD1	TRBJ1-1	CASSPHTRQGVNTEAFF	TGTGCCAGCAGCCCTCACACAAGACAGGGAGTGAACACTGAAGCTTTCTTT
.	TRBV2	TRBD2	TRBJ2-1	CASSDQRGNEQFF	TGTGCCAGCAGTGACCAGCGGGGCAATGAGCAGTTCTTC
few	TRBV10-3	.	TRBJ1-2	CAIRATGANYGYTF	TGTGCCATCAGAGCGACAGGAGCTAACTATGGCTACACCTTC
.	TRBV7-2	.	TRBJ1-1	CASSLFGENTEAFF	TGTGCCAGCAGCTTATTCGGGGAAAACACTGAAGCTTTCTTT
.	TRBV6-1	TRBD1	TRBJ1-3	CASSEPGTGGVNTIYF	TGTGCCAGCAGTGAACCAGGGACAGGGGGTGTAAACACCATATATTTT
few	TRBV5-4	.	TRBJ1-1	CASSLEGTEAFF	TGTGCCAGCAGCTTGGAGGGGACTGAAGCTTTCTTT
.	TRBV5-1	TRBD2	TRBJ2-2	CASSFSGIAGELFF	TGCGCCAGCAGCTTTAGCGGGATAGCCGGGGAGCTGTTTTTT
.	TRBV9	TRBD2	TRBJ2-1	CASSVYSGGYNEQFF	TGTGCCAGCAGCGTTTATAGCGGGGGATACAATGAGCAGTTCTTC
once	TRBV6-1	TRBD1	TRBJ1-5	CASSSLGQDNQPQHF	TGTGCCAGCAGTTCCTTAGGACAGGACAATCAGCCCCAGCATTTT
.	TRBV6-6	TRBD2	TRBJ2-7	CASSPRLAGTYEQYF	TGTGCCAGCAGTCCCCGACTAGCGGGGACCTACGAGCAGTACTTC
.	TRBV6-1	TRBD1	TRBJ1-2	CASRTMTGVYGYTF	TGTGCCAGCAGGACCATGACAGGGGTCTATGGCTACACCTTC
.	TRBV5-5	.	TRBJ2-1	CASSGSTLALNEQFF	TGTGCCAGCAGCGGAAGTACCCTAGCTTTAAATGAGCAGTTCTTC
.	TRBV10-1	.	TRBJ2-2	CASSGSRLNTGELFF	TGCGCCAGCAGTGGAAGCAGGCTGAACACCGGGGAGCTGTTTTTT
.	TRBV18	.	TRBJ2-7	CASSPPADSPYEQYF	TGTGCCAGCTCACCACCGGCGGATTCCCCCTACGAGCAGTACTTC
.	TRBV6-5	.	TRBJ2-7	CASSYSRGGSYEQYF	TGTGCCAGCAGTTACTCGAGGGGGGGGTCCTACGAGCAGTACTTC
once	TRBV27	TRBD1	TRBJ2-1	CASRPRTGGRNEQFF	TGTGCCAGCAGGCCTCGGACAGGGGGCCGGAATGAGCAGTTCTTC
once	TRBV28	.	TRBJ2-1	CASSPGHLGFSNEQFF	TGTGCCAGCAGCCCAGGACATTTAGGATTCTCCAATGAGCAGTTCTTC
once	TRBV28	TRBD1	TRBJ2-7	CASSIPGQGYEQYF	TGTGCCAGCAGTATTCCGGGACAGGGGTACGAGCAGTACTTC
.	TRBV19	.	TRBJ2-3	CASTGGRATDTQYF	TGTGCCAGTACGGGGGGCAGGGCAACAGATACGCAGTATTTT
.	TRBV7-8	.	TRBJ2-2	CASSLARTHTGELFF	TGTGCCAGCAGCTTAGCGCGGACTCACACCGGGGAGCTGTTTTTT
.	TRBV7-9	.	TRBJ1-2	CSSSLPSGVVGGYTF	TGTTCCAGCAGCTTACCATCGGGGGTCGTCGGCGGCTACACCTTC
.	TRBV28	.	TRBJ2-1	CASSLEGMEDEQFF	TGTGCCAGCAGTTTAGAGGGCATGGAGGATGAGCAGTTCTTC
.	TRBV4-1	.	TRBJ1-2	CASSQVGANYGYTF	TGCGCCAGCAGCCAAGTAGGGGCTAACTATGGCTACACCTTC
few	TRBV9	TRBD1	TRBJ2-6	CASSVDPDRGSPGANVLTF	TGTGCCAGCAGCGTAGACCCCGACAGGGGGTCCCCTGGGGCCAACGTCCTGACTTTC
.	TRBV7-9	TRBD2	TRBJ2-3	CASSLTGGRATDTQYF	TGTGCCAGCAGCTTGACTGGCGGGAGGGCCACAGATACGCAGTATTTT
.	TRBV5-6	.	TRBJ1-5	CASSLAGGWRNQPQHF	TGTGCCAGCAGCTTGGCCGGGGGGTGGAGGAATCAGCCCCAGCATTTT
.	TRBV5-1	TRBD1	TRBJ2-5	CASSGSGTGSETQYF	TGCGCCAGCAGCGGATCCGGGACAGGGTCAGAGACCCAGTACTTC
.	TRBV7-6	TRBD1	TRBJ1-2	CASSSGQGAYGYTF	TGTGCCAGCAGCTCGGGACAGGGGGCCTATGGCTACACCTTC
.	TRBV18	.	TRBJ1-1	CASSPLSGRGLPMNTEAFF	TGTGCCAGCTCACCACTATCTGGCAGGGGACTACCTATGAACACTGAAGCTTTCTTT